A selection of T cell receptor beta chains follows, all from one sample in a study of T cell clonotyping in hematopoietic cell transplantation. Repertoires were generated with immunoSEQ multiplex PCR, while TCRdb's copy carries only in-frame clones and drops some. The sample carries some 2,800 clones, roughly nine tenths recorded once. This specimen consisted of PBMCs, obtained at the time of graft-versus-host disease after allogeneic stem cell transplant. These receptors were obtained from a male patient between 60 and 69 years old who had an allogeneic stem cell transplant from a related donor, so the T cells may come from the graft donor. Some clones in this sample may be carry-over from other donors' samples. Each CDR3 is given with its conserved first and last residue. Each record gives: V gene, J gene, clone size, D gene, CDR3 DNA, CDR3 protein. A D gene is named only where the DNA matches it firmly. Not all rows give a size; the values are once, few, many and, for expanded clones, a class.

V: TRBV15
J: TRBJ1-2
size: once
D: .
DNA: TGTGCCACCAGCAGAGATCGGCAGGGGCATGGCTACACCTTC
CDR3: CATSRDRQGHGYTF

V: TRBV5-6
J: TRBJ1-1
size: .
D: TRBD1
DNA: TGTGCCAGCAGCCGACAGGGGATCAAGGACACTGAAGCTTTCTTT
CDR3: CASSRQGIKDTEAFF

V: TRBV7-9
J: TRBJ1-1
size: .
D: TRBD1
DNA: TGTGCCAGCAGCTTGACAGGGGGGATGAACACTGAAGCTTTCTTT
CDR3: CASSLTGGMNTEAFF

V: TRBV7-9
J: TRBJ1-2
size: .
D: .
DNA: TGTGCCAGCAGCCCCCCTGACAGCTTCTATGGCTACACCTTC
CDR3: CASSPPDSFYGYTF

V: TRBV28
J: TRBJ2-5
size: .
D: .
DNA: TGTGCCAGCAGTCGGGAGACCCAGTACTTC
CDR3: CASSRETQYF

V: TRBV15
J: TRBJ1-1
size: .
D: .
DNA: TGTGCCACCAGCAGACGTCCCCCCAGGGGTGCTGAAGCTTTCTTT
CDR3: CATSRRPPRGAEAFF

V: TRBV5-1
J: TRBJ1-2
size: .
D: .
DNA: TGCGCCAGCAGGGGGACTCTGGACTATGGCTACACCTTC
CDR3: CASRGTLDYGYTF

V: TRBV5-4
J: TRBJ1-2
size: .
D: TRBD1
DNA: TGTGCCAGCAGCTTTGCAGGGGGCGTTGCGATTAACTATGGCTACACCTTC
CDR3: CASSFAGGVAINYGYTF

V: TRBV5-1
J: TRBJ1-3
size: .
D: .
DNA: TGCGCCAGCACCCAGGGAAATTCCGACACCATATATTTT
CDR3: CASTQGNSDTIYF

V: TRBV4-2
J: TRBJ2-3
size: .
D: .
DNA: TGTGCCAGCAGCCAAGTCGGGGCAGGAGCCCCGGATACGCAGTATTTT
CDR3: CASSQVGAGAPDTQYF

V: TRBV5-6
J: TRBJ2-5
size: .
D: .
DNA: TGTGCCAGCAGCTTGTATGCACTAGGTCGAGAGACCCAGTACTTC
CDR3: CASSLYALGRETQYF

V: TRBV7-2
J: TRBJ1-1
size: .
D: .
DNA: TGTGCCAGCAGCTTAGAAAGACAGGCGAGTGAAGCTTTCTTT
CDR3: CASSLERQASEAFF

V: TRBV5-1
J: TRBJ2-3
size: .
D: .
DNA: TGCGCCAGCAGCCCCGGGGGCACAGATACGCAGTATTTT
CDR3: CASSPGGTDTQYF

V: TRBV28
J: TRBJ1-2
size: .
D: TRBD1
DNA: TGTGCCAGCAGGTCGACAGGGGGCATCGGCTACACCTTC
CDR3: CASRSTGGIGYTF

V: TRBV4-2
J: TRBJ2-2
size: .
D: .
DNA: TGTGCCAGCAGCCACAGGGGCGGTAATACCGGGGAGCTGTTTTTT
CDR3: CASSHRGGNTGELFF

V: TRBV11-2
J: TRBJ1-6
size: .
D: .
DNA: TGTGCCAGCAGCTTTGAATGGGGTTCACCCCTCCACTTT
CDR3: CASSFEWGSPLHF

V: TRBV4-3
J: TRBJ1-1
size: .
D: .
DNA: TGCGCCAGCAGCCAACACCACAAGACCGAACCTGAAGCTTTCTTT
CDR3: CASSQHHKTEPEAFF

V: TRBV27
J: TRBJ2-5
size: .
D: TRBD2
DNA: TGTGCCAGCAGTTTAAGGATGCTAGCGGGGAAAGAGACCCAGTACTTC
CDR3: CASSLRMLAGKETQYF

V: TRBV29-1
J: TRBJ1-2
size: .
D: .
DNA: TGCAGCGTTGAACGGGACGCGGGTAACTATGGCTACACCTTC
CDR3: CSVERDAGNYGYTF

V: TRBV27
J: TRBJ2-3
size: .
D: .
DNA: TGTGCCAGCAGTTCCCCCAGGGGCGGGGCAGATACGCAGTATTTT
CDR3: CASSSPRGGADTQYF

V: TRBV4-3
J: TRBJ2-7
size: once
D: TRBD1
DNA: TGCGCCAGCAGCCAAGGGCCGGGACAGGTATACGAGCAGTACTTC
CDR3: CASSQGPGQVYEQYF

V: TRBV21-1
J: TRBJ2-7
size: .
D: .
DNA: TGTGCCAGCAGCAAAAAGGGCCCCTCCTACGAGCAGTACTTC
CDR3: CASSKKGPSYEQYF

V: TRBV5-1
J: TRBJ2-7
size: few
D: .
DNA: TGCGCCAGCAGCCCCGGACAGTACGAGCAGTACTTC
CDR3: CASSPGQYEQYF

V: TRBV7-6
J: TRBJ1-6
size: .
D: TRBD1
DNA: TGTGCCAGCAGCCGACAGGGTGAGGGTTATAATTCACCCCTCCACTTT
CDR3: CASSRQGEGYNSPLHF

V: TRBV19
J: TRBJ2-2
size: .
D: TRBD1
DNA: TGTGCCAGTTATCGCTCGGCAGGGGGCAGGAGGGAGCTGTTTTTT
CDR3: CASYRSAGGRRELFF

V: TRBV7-2
J: TRBJ1-2
size: .
D: TRBD1
DNA: TGTGCCAGCAGCTCAGGACAGGGTAGTAGAATATGGTATGGCTACACCTTC
CDR3: CASSSGQGSRIWYGYTF

V: TRBV7-9
J: TRBJ1-4
size: once
D: TRBD1
DNA: TGTGCCAGCAGCCCCGACAGGGGGGATGAAAAACTGTTTTTT
CDR3: CASSPDRGDEKLFF

V: TRBV28
J: TRBJ1-1
size: few
D: .
DNA: TGTGCCAGCAGTTTCCAGAACCTGAACACTGAAGCTTTCTTT
CDR3: CASSFQNLNTEAFF

V: TRBV4-3
J: TRBJ1-1
size: .
D: .
DNA: TGCGCCAGCAGCCAAGATACCCGGGGGCTCCAAGCTTTCTTT
CDR3: CASSQDTRGLQAFF

V: TRBV19
J: TRBJ1-6
size: .
D: .
DNA: TGTGCCAGTAGTATTTACTTAGGGTCGGATTCACCCCTCCACTTT
CDR3: CASSIYLGSDSPLHF